This is a list of T cell receptor beta chains from one sample in a study of shared clonotypes between healthy human individuals. TCRdb's copy holds only in-frame clones and misses some; the assay was immunoSEQ multiplex PCR. Here the sample spans roughly 2.5 million clones, around 94% being singletons. Sequenced input: naive CD4+ T cells sorted from blood. The receptors were gathered from a man younger than 35 in good health. The CDR3 runs from the conserved cysteine through the conserved F or W. A clone size is listed for some rows: how often the clone was seen (once, few, many), or a class if it is expanded.

CDR3aa	abundance	v_gene
CASSLREGQETQYF	.	TRBV7-8
CASSFPGTGGETQYF	.	TRBV7-2
CASSTGQRAFF	few	TRBV10-1
CASSQDRAGEKLFF	.	TRBV18
CASSVRQLISYNEQFF	.	TRBV7-9
CASSLGTGSQPQHF	.	TRBV5-1
CARAGSKNEKLFF	.	TRBV2
CASSLALFPGANTGELFF	once	TRBV7-9
CASSSARIAKNIQYF	.	TRBV5-1
CASSPAGLYGYTF	.	TRBV11-1
CASSEPGGTSGNTIYF	.	TRBV19
CASSSRTGSTEAFF	.	TRBV6-5
CASSFLNEQYF	.	TRBV5-4
CASSTRTDTQYF	.	TRBV19
CASSEGLNSGELFF	.	TRBV10-2
CASIGGGGTEAFF	.	TRBV7-2
CAISESFGTGGMREQYF	.	TRBV10-3
CASSPRDNEQFF	.	TRBV18
CASSGAGGTDTQYF	.	TRBV10-2
CASSRTYNSPLHF	.	TRBV19
CASSLFSPYNEQFF	.	TRBV5-6
CASGIEGNSPLHF	.	TRBV5-1
CASSLIVGRGYNEQFF	.	TRBV5-1
CAWRDVRSTDTQYF	.	TRBV30
CASSLDGGSWNEQFF	.	TRBV7-2
CAWSHGGEQYF	.	TRBV30
CASSPDRAAQETQYF	.	TRBV2
CASSVAGGYGYTF	.	TRBV9
CASSLTEAYEQYF	.	TRBV9
CASSGALGVEAFF	.	TRBV2
CASSREKLSNEQFF	.	TRBV11-2
CASSPRLAGGTDTQYF	.	TRBV6-6
CASTLRERGGNQPQHF	.	TRBV7-8
CASSPGVQGNEQYF	.	TRBV18
CASSLGQETDTQYF	once	TRBV5-1
CASSPSGGTGAYEQYF	.	TRBV5-4
CASSAGQMNTEAFF	.	TRBV7-2
CASSQDRAEYEQYF	.	TRBV4-2
CASSPPGGGGNSPLHF	.	TRBV28
CASSPLTGVYGYTF	.	TRBV7-2
CASSGHQERIEQFF	.	TRBV6-1
CASSQRYEQYF	.	TRBV28
CASSPGQGVETQYF	.	TRBV5-4
CASSLAIIGVTSYNEQFF	.	TRBV5-1
CAWSGGDYGYTF	.	TRBV30
CASSLARGYGYTF	.	TRBV28
CASSPRQGGLFF	.	TRBV6-5
CASRDRANYGYTF	.	TRBV6-1
CAWRINYGYTF	few	TRBV30
CAISDRDGRISYEQYF	.	TRBV10-3
CASRNSVNTGELFF	.	TRBV11-2
CASSAQGTGTGELFF	.	TRBV6-4
CASGGQGSDTQYF	.	TRBV6-5
CASSQDRGSHNEQFF	.	TRBV4-1
CASSLPVYQETQYF	.	TRBV7-9
CASSLDPGGLDTEAFF	.	TRBV7-6
CASSTTTSGYTDTQYF	.	TRBV11-3
CASSLDTSGKGTDTQYF	.	TRBV5-1